This T cell receptor beta chain was identified during a study of early T cells in non-severe SARS-CoV-2 infection. TCRdb redid the calling of the 5' RACE reads with MiXCR, one entry per CDR3 protein. The data show 55,000 to 75,000 distinct CDR3 sequences, about a tenth seen once. This clonotype came up many times. As yet, its antigen is unknown. Findings and caveats of the study: The VDJdb matching leaned toward anti-spike CD8 responses and overlooked private and CD4 specificities.

The CDR3 has 15 amino acids. Deletions cut 3 bases from V and 0 bases from J, with 10 bases between. Germline V gene data show CDR1 as LGHNA and CDR2 as YSLEER. The V call is TRBV4-3, the J call TRBJ2-3, with D perhaps TRBD2 (5 bases). The sequencing here drew on whole blood, taken at baseline. The sequence was obtained from an adult who was a healthcare worker with PCR-confirmed SARS-CoV-2 infection or an uninfected control (not recorded which). CDR3 in amino acids: CASSHLSESTDTQYF. CDR3 DNA: TGCGCCAGCAGCCACCTTAGCGAGAGCACAGATACGCAGTATTTT.